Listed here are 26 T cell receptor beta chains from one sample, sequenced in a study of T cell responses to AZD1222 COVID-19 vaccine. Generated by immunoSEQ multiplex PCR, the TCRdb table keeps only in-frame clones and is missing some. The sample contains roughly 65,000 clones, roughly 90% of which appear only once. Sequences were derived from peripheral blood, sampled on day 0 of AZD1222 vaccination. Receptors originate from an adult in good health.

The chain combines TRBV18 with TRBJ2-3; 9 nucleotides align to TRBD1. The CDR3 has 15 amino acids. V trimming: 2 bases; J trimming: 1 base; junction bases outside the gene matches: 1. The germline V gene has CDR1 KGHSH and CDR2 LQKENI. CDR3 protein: CASSPRTGGTDTQYF. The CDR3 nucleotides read TGTGCCAGCTCACCAAGGACAGGGGGCACAGATACGCAGTATTTT.

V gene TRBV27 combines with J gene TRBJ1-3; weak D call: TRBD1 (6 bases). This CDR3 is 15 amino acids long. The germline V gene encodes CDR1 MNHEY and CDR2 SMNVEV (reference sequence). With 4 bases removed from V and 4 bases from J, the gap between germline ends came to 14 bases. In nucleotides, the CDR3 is TGTGCCAGCAGTTCCCTAACAGGGATGGGAAACACCATATATTTT. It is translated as CASSSLTGMGNTIYF.

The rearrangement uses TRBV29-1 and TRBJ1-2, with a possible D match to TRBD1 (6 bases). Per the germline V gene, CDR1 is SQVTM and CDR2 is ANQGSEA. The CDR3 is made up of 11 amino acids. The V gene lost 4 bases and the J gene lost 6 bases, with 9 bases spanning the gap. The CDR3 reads CSVVGGHGYTF. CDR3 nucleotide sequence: TGCAGCGTTGTTGGGGGGCATGGCTACACCTTC.

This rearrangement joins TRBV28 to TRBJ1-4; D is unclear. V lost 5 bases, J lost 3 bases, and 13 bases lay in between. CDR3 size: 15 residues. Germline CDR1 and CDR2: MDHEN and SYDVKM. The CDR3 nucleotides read TGTGCCAGCAGTGTACCAGGCAAACCTAATGAAAAACTGTTTTTT. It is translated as CASSVPGKPNEKLFF.

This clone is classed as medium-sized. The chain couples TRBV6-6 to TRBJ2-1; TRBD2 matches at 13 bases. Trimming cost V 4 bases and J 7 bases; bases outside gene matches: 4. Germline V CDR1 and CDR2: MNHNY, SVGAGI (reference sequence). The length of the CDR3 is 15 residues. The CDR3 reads CASSFGLAGENEQFF. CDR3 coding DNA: TGTGCCAGCAGTTTTGGACTAGCGGGAGAAAATGAGCAGTTCTTC.

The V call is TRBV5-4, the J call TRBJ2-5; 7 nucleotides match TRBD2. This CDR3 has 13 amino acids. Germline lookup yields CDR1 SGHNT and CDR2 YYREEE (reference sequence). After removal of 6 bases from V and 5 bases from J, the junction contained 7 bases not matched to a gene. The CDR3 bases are TGTGCCAGCAAGGTTAGCGGGTTGGAGACCCAGTACTTC. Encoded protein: CASKVSGLETQYF.

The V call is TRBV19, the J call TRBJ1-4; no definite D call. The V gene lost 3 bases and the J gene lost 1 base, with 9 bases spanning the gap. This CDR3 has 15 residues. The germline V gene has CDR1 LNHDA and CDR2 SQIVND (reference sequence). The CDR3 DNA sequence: TGTGCCAGTAGTATCAGCCCCGGAACTAATGAAAAACTGTTTTTT. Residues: CASSISPGTNEKLFF.

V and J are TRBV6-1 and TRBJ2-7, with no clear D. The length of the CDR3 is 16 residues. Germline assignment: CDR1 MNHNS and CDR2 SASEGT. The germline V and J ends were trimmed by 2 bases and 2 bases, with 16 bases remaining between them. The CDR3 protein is CASSEYAWYPTYEQYF. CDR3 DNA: TGTGCCAGCAGTGAATATGCCTGGTACCCCACCTACGAGCAGTACTTC.

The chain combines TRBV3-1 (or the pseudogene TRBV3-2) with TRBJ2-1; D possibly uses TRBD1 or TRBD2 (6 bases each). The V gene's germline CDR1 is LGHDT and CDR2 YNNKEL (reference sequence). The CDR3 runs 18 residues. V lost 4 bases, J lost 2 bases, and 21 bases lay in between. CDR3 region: CASSPLKRGDRAYNEQFF. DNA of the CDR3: TGTGCCAGCAGCCCATTAAAGAGGGGGGACCGCGCCTACAATGAGCAGTTCTTC.

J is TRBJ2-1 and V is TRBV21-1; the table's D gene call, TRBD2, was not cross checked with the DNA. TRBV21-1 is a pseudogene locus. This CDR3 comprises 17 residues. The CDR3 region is CASSKGDERESYNEQFF. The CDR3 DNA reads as TGTGCCAGCAGCAAAGGCGACGAGCGGGAGAGTTACAATGAGCAGTTCTTC.

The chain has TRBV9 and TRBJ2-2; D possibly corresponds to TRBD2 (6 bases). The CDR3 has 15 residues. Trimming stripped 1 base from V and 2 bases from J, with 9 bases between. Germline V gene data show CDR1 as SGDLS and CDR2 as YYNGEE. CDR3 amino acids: CASSVNGRNTGELFF. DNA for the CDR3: TGTGCCAGCAGCGTAAACGGGAGAAACACCGGGGAGCTGTTTTTT.

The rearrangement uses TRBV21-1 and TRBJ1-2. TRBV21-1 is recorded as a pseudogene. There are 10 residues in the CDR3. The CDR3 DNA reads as TGTCGGACGGCGGCAGGTGGCTACACCTTC. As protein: CRTAAGGYTF.

The CDR3 DNA reads as TGTGCCAGCAGCTTAGGGCCAGAGAACACTGAAGCTTTCTTT. Its protein is CASSLGPENTEAFF. The genes are TRBV7-3 and TRBJ1-1, with D hard to call. V lost 2 bases to trimming and J lost 1 base, with 8 bases between them. CDR1 is SGHTA, CDR2 FQGTGA, per germline. This CDR3 has 14 residues.

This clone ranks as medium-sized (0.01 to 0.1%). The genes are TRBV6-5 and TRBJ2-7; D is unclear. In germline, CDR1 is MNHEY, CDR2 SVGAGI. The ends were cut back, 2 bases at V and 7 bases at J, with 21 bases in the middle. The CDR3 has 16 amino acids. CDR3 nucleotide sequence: TGTGCCAGCAGTTACATTGAGTTTGGAGCAGCCAGAGAGCAGTACTTC. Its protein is CASSYIEFGAAREQYF.

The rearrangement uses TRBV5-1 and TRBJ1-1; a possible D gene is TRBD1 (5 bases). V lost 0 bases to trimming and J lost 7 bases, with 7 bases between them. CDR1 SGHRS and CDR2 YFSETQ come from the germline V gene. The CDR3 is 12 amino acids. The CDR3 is CASSLAGHEAFF. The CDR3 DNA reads TGCGCCAGCAGCTTGGCAGGGCATGAAGCTTTCTTT.

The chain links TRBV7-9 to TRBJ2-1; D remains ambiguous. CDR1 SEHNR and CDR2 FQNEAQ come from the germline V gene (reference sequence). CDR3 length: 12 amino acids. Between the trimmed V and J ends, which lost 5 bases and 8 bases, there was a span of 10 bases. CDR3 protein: CASSPLRDEQFF. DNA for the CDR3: TGTGCCAGCAGCCCCCTCCGAGATGAGCAGTTCTTC.

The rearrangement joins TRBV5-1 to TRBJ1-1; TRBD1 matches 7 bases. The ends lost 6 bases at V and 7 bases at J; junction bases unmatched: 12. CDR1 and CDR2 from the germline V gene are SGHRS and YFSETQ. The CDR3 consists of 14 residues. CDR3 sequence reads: CASTSGQGVVEAFF. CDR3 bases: TGCGCCAGCACGTCGGGTCAGGGGGTCGTTGAAGCTTTCTTT.

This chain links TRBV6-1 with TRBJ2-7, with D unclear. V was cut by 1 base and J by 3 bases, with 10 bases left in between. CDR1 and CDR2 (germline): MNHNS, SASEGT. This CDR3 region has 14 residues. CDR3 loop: CASSEEGTNYEQYF. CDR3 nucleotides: TGTGCCAGCAGTGAAGAGGGAACAAACTACGAGCAGTACTTC.

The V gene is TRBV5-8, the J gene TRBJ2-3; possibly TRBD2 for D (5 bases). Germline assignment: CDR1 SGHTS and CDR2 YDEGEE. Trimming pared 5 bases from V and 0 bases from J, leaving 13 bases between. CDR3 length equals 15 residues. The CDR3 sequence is CASSRERTSTDTQYF. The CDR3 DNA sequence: TGTGCCAGCAGTAGGGAGCGGACTAGCACAGATACGCAGTATTTT.

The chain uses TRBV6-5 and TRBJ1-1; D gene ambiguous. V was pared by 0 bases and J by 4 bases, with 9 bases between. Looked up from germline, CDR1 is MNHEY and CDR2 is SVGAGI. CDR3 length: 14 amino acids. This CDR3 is CASSYSTQSTEAFF. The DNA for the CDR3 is TGTGCCAGCAGTTACTCGACGCAGAGCACTGAAGCTTTCTTT.

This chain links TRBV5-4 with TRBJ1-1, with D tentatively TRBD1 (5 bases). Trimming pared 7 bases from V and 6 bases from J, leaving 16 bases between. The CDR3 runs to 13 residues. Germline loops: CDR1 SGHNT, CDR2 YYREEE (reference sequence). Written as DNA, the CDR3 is TGTGCCAGCGGAGCCGGGGCGAGGCCTGAAGCTTTCTTT. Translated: CASGAGARPEAFF.

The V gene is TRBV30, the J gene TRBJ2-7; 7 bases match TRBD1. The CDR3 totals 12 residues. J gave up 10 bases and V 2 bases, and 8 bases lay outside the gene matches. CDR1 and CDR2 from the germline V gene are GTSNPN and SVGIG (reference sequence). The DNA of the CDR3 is TGTGCCTGGAGTTTACCCGGACAGGTCCAGTACTTC. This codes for CAWSLPGQVQYF.

The CDR3 loop reads CASTPIFSSGNTIYF. The CDR3 region has the DNA TGTGCCAGCACCCCAATATTTTCCTCTGGAAACACCATATATTTT. This chain connects TRBV6-5 to TRBJ1-3; D call uncertain. Germline CDR1 and CDR2: MNHEY and SVGAGI. Between the trimmed V and J ends, which lost 7 bases and 0 bases, there was a span of 13 bases. The CDR3 extends over 15 amino acids.

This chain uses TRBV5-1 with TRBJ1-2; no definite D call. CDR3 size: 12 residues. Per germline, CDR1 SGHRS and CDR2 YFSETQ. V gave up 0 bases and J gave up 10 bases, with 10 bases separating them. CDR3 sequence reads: CASSLEVGIYTF. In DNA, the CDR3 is TGCGCCAGCAGCTTGGAGGTGGGGATCTACACCTTC.

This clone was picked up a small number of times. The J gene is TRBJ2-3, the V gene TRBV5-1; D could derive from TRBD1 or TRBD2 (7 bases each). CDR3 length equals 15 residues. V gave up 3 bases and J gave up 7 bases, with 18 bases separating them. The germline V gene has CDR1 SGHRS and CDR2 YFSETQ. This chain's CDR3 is CASSSQGGGGNTQYF. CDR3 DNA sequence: TGCGCCAGCAGCTCTCAAGGGGGCGGGGGAAATACGCAGTATTTT.

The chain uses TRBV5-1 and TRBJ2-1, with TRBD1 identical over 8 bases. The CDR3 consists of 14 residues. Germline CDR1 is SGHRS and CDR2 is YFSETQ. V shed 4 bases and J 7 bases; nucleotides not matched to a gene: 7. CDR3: CASSPGQEYNEQFF. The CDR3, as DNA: TGCGCCAGCAGCCCGGGACAGGAATATAATGAGCAGTTCTTC.